This T cell receptor (beta chain) was retrieved from a study of vaccination and CD4 T cells after COVID-19. Germline V CDR1 and CDR2: DFQATT, SNEGSKA (reference sequence). The V end was cut by 0 bases, the J end by 6 bases, with 9 bases between. CDR3 size: 12 residues. Scientists ran DNA taken from cultured CD4+ T cells through the Oncomine TCR Beta short-read assay for sequencing. One entry per CDR3 protein, called by TCRdb with MiXCR from the PCR reads. Found here are approximately 15,000 distinct CDR3 sequences, 36% of them singletons; the top ten hold about 23%. Comments on this clonotype: What it recognizes is unknown.

Treatment of the sample: approximately nine-day PBMC culture with coronavirus spike peptide pools or control peptides (ViraFEST assay). The sequence derives from a human donor who received a COVID-19 vaccine. The specimen was CD4+ T cells from blood, cultured in vitro, collected before SARS-CoV-2 vaccination. This chain uses TRBV20-1 with TRBJ2-7; the D call may be TRBD1 or TRBD2 (5 bases each). The CDR3 sequence is CSARDAGTEQYF. CDR3 DNA sequence: TGCAGTGCTAGAGACGCCGGGACCGAGCAGTACTTC.